The sequence of this TCR beta chain was determined in a study of T cell responses to AZD1222 COVID-19 vaccine. Trimming removed 6 bases at V and 3 bases at J, with 15 bases between. The CDR3 has 14 residues. Germline CDR1 is SGHNT and CDR2 is YENEEA. Libraries were prepared by immunoSEQ multiplex PCR; TCRdb keeps only in-frame clonotypes and omits some of them. The sample lists approximately 140,000 clones, under 95% occurring once. Sequences were derived from peripheral blood, sampled 28 days after the second AZD1222 dose. The chain carries TRBV11-3 and TRBJ2-7, with a possible D match to TRBD1 (6 bases). The origin of this receptor is an adult who received the AZD1222 COVID-19 vaccine. As DNA, the CDR3 is TGTGCCAGCAGTCCAGGGACACAGGGCTACGAGCAGTACTTC. It yields the protein CASSPGTQGYEQYF.